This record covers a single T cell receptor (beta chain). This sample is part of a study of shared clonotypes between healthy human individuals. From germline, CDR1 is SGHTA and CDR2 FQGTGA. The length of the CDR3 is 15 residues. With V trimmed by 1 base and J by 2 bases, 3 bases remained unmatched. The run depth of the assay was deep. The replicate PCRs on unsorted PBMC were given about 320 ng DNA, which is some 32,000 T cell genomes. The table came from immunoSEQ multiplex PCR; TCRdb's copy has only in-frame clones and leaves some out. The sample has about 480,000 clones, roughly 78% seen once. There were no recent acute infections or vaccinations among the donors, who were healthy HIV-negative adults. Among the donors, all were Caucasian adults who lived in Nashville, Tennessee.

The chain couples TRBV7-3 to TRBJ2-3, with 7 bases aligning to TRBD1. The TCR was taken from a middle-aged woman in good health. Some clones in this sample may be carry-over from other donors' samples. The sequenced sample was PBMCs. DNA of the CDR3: TGTGCCAGCAGCTTAAGGGGACAGTACACAGATACGCAGTATTTT. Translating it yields CASSLRGQYTDTQYF.